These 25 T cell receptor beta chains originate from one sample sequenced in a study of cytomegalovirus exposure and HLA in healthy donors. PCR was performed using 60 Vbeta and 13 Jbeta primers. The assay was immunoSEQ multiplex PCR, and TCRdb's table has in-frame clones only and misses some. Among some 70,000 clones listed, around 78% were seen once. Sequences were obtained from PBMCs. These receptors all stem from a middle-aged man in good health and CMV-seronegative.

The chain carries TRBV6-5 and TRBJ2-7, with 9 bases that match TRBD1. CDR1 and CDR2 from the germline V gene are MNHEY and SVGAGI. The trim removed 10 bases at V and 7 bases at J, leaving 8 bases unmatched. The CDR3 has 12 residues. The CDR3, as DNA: TGTGCCACTAGGACAGGGGCAAGAGAGCAGTACTTC. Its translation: CATRTGAREQYF.

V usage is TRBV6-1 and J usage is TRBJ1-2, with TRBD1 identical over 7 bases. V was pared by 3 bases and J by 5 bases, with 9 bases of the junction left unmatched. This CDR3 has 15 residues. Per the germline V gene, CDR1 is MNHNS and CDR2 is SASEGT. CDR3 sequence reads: CASSDTRDRRYGYTF. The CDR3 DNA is TGTGCCAGCAGTGACACCCGGGACAGAAGATATGGCTACACCTTC.

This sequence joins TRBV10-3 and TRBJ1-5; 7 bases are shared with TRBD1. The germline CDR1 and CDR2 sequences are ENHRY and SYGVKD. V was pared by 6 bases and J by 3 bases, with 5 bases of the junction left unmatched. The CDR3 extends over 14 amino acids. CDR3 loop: CAIRNTGDNQPQHF. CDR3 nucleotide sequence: TGTGCCATCAGGAACACAGGGGACAATCAGCCCCAGCATTTT.

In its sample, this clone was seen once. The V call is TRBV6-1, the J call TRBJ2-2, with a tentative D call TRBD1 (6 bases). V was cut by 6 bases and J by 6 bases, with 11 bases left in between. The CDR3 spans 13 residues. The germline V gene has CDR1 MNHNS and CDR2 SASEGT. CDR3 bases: TGTGCCAGCAGCCTCACAGGGTCCGGGGAGCTGTTTTTT. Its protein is CASSLTGSGELFF.

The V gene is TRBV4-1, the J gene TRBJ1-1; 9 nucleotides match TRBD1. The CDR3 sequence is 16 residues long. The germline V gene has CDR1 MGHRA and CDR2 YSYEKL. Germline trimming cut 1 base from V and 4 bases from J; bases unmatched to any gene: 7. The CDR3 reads CASSQGFGQGSTEAFF. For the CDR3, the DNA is TGCGCCAGCAGCCAAGGGTTTGGACAGGGGAGCACTGAAGCTTTCTTT.

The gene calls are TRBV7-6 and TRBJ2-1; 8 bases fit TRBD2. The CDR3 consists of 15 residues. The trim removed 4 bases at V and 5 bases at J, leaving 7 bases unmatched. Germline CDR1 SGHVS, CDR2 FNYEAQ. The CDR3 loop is CASSSQMGLDNEQFF. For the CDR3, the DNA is TGTGCCAGCAGCTCCCAAATGGGACTAGACAATGAGCAGTTCTTC.

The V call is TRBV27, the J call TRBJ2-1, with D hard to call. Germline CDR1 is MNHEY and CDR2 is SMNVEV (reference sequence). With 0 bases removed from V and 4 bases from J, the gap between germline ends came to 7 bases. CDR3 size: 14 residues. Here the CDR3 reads CASSLSESYNEQFF. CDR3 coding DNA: TGTGCCAGCAGTTTATCGGAGTCTTACAATGAGCAGTTCTTC.

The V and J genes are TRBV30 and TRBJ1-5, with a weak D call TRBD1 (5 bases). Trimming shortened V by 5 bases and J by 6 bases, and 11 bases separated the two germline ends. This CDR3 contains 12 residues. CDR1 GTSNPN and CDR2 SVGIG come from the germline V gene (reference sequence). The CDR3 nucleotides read TGTGCCTGGGGGGGGGACGGTCAGCCCCAGCATTTT. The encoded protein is CAWGGDGQPQHF.

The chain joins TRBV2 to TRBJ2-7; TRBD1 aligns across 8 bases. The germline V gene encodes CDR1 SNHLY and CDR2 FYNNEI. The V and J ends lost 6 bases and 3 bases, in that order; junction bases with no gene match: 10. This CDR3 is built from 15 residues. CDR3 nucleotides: TGTGCCAGCAGAGACCCGGGACAGGTCAACTACGAGCAGTACTTC. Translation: CASRDPGQVNYEQYF.

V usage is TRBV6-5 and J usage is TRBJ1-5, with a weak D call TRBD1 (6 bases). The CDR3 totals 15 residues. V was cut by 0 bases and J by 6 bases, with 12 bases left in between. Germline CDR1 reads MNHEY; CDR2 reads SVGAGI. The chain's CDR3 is CASSYSTRGSQPQHF. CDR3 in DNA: TGTGCCAGCAGTTACTCTACCAGGGGTAGTCAGCCCCAGCATTTT.

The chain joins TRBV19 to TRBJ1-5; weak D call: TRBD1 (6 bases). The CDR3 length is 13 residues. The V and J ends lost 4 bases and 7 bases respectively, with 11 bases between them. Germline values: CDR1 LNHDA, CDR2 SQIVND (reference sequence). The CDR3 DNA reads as TGTGCCAGTAGTACTCAGGGGACCCAGCCCCAGCATTTT. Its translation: CASSTQGTQPQHF.

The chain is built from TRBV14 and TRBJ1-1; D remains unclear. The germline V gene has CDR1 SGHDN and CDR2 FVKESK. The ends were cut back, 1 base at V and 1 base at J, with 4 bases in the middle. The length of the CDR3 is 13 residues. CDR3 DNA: TGTGCCAGCAGCCAAGGGAGGAACACTGAAGCTTTCTTT. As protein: CASSQGRNTEAFF.

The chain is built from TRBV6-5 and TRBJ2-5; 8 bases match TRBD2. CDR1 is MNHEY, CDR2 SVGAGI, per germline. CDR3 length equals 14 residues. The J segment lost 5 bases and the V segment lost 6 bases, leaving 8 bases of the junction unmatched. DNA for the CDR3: TGTGCCAGCAGGAGGGCGGGGGGCAGGGAGACCCAGTACTTC. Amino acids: CASRRAGGRETQYF.

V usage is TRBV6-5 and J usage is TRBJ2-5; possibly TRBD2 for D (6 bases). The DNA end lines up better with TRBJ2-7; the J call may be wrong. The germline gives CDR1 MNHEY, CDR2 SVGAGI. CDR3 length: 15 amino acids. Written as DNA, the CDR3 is TGTGCCAGCAGTTACCGGGGGATGGGGATGGGCGAGCAGTACTTC. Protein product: CASSYRGMGMGEQYF.

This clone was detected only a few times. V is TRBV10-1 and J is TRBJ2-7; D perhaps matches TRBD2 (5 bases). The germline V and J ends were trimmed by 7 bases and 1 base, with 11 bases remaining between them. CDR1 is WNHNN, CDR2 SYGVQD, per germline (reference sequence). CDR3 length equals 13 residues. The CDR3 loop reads CASTPGESYEQYF. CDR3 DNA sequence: TGCGCCAGCACCCCCGGGGAATCCTACGAGCAGTACTTC.

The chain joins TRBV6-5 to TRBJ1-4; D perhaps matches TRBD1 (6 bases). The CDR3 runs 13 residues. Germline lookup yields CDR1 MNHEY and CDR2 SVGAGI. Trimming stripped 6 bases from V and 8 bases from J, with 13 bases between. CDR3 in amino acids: CASRGAGSEKLFF. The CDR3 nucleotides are TGTGCCAGCAGGGGGGCAGGGAGCGAAAAACTGTTTTTT.

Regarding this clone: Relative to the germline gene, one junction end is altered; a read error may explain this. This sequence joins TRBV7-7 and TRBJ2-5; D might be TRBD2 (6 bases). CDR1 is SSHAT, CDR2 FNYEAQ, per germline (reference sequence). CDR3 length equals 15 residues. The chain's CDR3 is CASSLGDNGRETQYF. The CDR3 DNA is TGTGCTAGCAGCTTAGGTGATAACGGGAGAGAGACCCAGTACTTC.

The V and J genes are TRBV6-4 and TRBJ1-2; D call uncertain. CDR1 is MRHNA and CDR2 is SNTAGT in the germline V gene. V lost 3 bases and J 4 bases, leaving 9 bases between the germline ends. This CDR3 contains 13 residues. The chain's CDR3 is CASSDHRSYGYTF. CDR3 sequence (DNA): TGTGCCAGCAGTGATCACAGAAGCTATGGCTACACCTTC.

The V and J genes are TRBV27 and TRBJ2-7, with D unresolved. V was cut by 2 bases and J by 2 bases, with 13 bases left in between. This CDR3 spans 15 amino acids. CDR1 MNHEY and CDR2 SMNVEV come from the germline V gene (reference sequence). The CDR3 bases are TGTGCCAGCAGTTTAGGTGACTTGGGTACCTACGAGCAGTACTTC. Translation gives CASSLGDLGTYEQYF.

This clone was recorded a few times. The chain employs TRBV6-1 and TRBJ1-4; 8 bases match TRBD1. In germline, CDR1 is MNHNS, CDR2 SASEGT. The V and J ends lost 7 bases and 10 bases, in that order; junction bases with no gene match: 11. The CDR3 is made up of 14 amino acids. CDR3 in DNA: TGTGCCAGCAAATCAGGGGGCGATTCGGGAAAACTGTTTTTT. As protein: CASKSGGDSGKLFF.

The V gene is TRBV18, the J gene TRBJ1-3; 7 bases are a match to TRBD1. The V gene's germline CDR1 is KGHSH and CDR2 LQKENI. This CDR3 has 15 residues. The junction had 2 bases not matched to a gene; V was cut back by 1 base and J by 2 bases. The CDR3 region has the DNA TGTGCCAGCTCACCACAGGGGGCAACTGGAAACACCATATATTTT. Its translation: CASSPQGATGNTIYF.

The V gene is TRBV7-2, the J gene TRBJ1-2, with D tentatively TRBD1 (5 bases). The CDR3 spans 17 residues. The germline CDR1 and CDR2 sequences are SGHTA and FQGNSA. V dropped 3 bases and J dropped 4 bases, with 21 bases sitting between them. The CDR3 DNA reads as TGTGCCAGCAGCTTGGAGTTGGTCGCTGGGACTACCTATGGCTACACCTTC. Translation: CASSLELVAGTTYGYTF.

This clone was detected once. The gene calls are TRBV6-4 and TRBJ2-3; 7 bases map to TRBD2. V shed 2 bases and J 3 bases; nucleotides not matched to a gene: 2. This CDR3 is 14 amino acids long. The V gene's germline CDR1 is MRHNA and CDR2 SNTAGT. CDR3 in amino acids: CASSDGGGTDTQYF. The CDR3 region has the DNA TGTGCCAGCAGTGACGGCGGGGGAACAGATACGCAGTATTTT.

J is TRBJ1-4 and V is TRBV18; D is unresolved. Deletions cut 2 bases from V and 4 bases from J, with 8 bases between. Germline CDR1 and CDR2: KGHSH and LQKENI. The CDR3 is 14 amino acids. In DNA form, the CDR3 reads TGTGCCAGCTCACCAAGGGAGGGTAATGAAAAACTGTTTTTT. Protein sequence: CASSPREGNEKLFF.

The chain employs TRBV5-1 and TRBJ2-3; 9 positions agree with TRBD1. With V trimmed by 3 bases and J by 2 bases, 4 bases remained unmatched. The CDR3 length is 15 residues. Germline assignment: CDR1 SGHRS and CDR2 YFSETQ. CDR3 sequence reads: CASSYRDRATDTQYF. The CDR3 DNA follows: TGCGCCAGCAGCTACCGGGACAGGGCCACAGATACGCAGTATTTT.